This T cell receptor (beta chain) was obtained from a study of somatic mutations in cytotoxic T cells in rheumatoid arthritis. Study information: Using a FACSAria II or Sony SH800, a portion of the V beta antibody-stained T-cell populations were flow-sorted at nearly 100% purity, and among those populations were V beta1+ cells that were then sequenced for TCRB. Study findings and constraints: Healthy controls showed no age-related rise in CD8+ clonality, whereas rheumatoid arthritis patients did.

This CDR3 contains 13 residues. Germline trimming cut 5 bases from V and 6 bases from J; bases unmatched to any gene: 4. Looked up from germline, CDR1 is SEHNR and CDR2 is FQNEAQ (reference sequence). As concerns this clone: Its antigen remains unknown.

The assay was immunoSEQ multiplex PCR, and TCRdb's table has in-frame clones only and misses some. The sample includes about 12,000 clones, just under 75% of them seen just once. This TCR derives from a woman aged 40 to 55 in good health. Sample: CD8+ T cells sorted from blood. The chain has TRBV7-9 and TRBJ2-7; 10 nucleotides match TRBD2. CDR3 residues: CASSPRTSGEQYF. As DNA, the CDR3 is TGTGCCAGCAGCCCCCGGACTAGCGGCGAGCAGTACTTC.